One sample yielded the 3 T cell receptor beta chains listed below, sequenced in a study of regulatory T cells in long-lasting Graves disease. Construction of the TCR beta libraries employed iRepertoire HTBI primers in conjunction with Arm-PCR of CDR3 regions. TCRdb re-derived calls from the multiplex PCR reads in MiXCR, one entry per CDR3 protein. The sample lists around 500,000 distinct CDR3 sequences, approximately 13% occurring once. Stated time point: newly diagnosed GD, antithyroid drugs for less than 3 months. Extracted RNA from PBMCs served as the source of the TCR library. The same specimen was also included in a second study, on T cells in Graves' hyperthyroidism and ophthalmopathy.

The material was peripheral blood mononuclear cells (PBMCs), obtained at new diagnosis, from a patient treated with antithyroid drugs. These receptors were obtained from a man aged 25-40 years with Graves disease.

Ten or more counts support this clonotype. This chain uses TRBV13 with TRBJ2-7, with TRBD2 matching 11 bases. Germline CDR1 PRHDT, CDR2 FYEKMQ (reference sequence). V gave up 0 bases and J gave up 6 bases; unmatched junction bases: 7. The CDR3 sequence is 16 residues long. CDR3 region: CASSLGRLAGGGEQYF. The CDR3 bases are TGTGCCAGCAGCTTAGGTCGCCTAGCGGGAGGCGGCGAGCAGTACTTC. The full variable domain, with the rest looked up from reference TRBV13 and TRBJ2-7, is AAGVIQSPRHLIKEKRETATLKCYPIPRHDTVYWYQQGPGQDPQFLISFYEKMQSDKGSIPDRFSAQQFSDYHSELNMSSLELGDSALYFCASSLGRLAGGGEQYFGPGTRLTVT.

With regard to this clonotype: This sequence is one base from a far larger clone and is likely a read error. The CDR3 DNA sequence: TGTGCCGGCAGCCCGACTGATAATCAGCCCCAGCATTTT. Translating gives CAGSPTDNQPQHF. V gene TRBV6-2 or TRBV6-3 combines with J gene TRBJ1-5; D uncertain. CDR3 length: 13 amino acids. CDR1 is MNHEY, CDR2 SVGEGT, per germline.

Comments on this clonotype: A read error is possible here, since a much larger clone lies one base away. This rearrangement joins TRBV25-1 to TRBJ1-1; D possibly corresponds to TRBD1 (6 bases). The CDR3 contains 16 residues. Germline lookup yields CDR1 MGHDK and CDR2 SYGVNS. The CDR3 DNA reads TGTGCCAGCAGTGAATCGTGGCAGGGGCCGAGCACTGTAGCTTTCTTT. It translates to CASSESWQGPSTVAFF.